Listed below are T cell receptor beta chains from one sample, sequenced in a study of blood T cells in healthy people across ages. TCRdb passed the 5' RACE reads through MiXCR, listing each CDR3 protein once. Of over 1,500,000 distinct CDR3 sequences listed, around half are singletons. Source material: blood. The origin of the receptors is a woman aged 40 to 50 in good health. Both conserved end residues are part of each CDR3. D genes are given only for firm matches. The size field is filled for only some rows; it gives once, few, many or a size class.

TRBD2	TRBV15	-	TRBJ2-5	TGTGCCACCAGACCCAGCAGTAAACCTAGCGGGGGATATCAAGAGACCCAGTACTTC	CATRPSSKPSGGYQETQYF
-	TRBV3-1	-	TRBJ2-5	TGTGCCAGCAGCCCAAGACTAGGGGGGACCCAGTACTTC	CASSPRLGGTQYF
-	TRBV5-1	-	TRBJ2-1	TGCGCCAGCAGCTTGGGCGGGGCGCGAAGGAATGAGCAGTTCTTC	CASSLGGARRNEQFF
-	TRBV7-9	-	TRBJ2-1	TGTGCCAGCAGCCAGCGTAGGGGGGTAGATGAGCAGTTCTTC	CASSQRRGVDEQFF
TRBD1	TRBV13	-	TRBJ1-1	TGTGCCACCAGGGAACGGGACAGCTTGAACACTGAAGCTTTCTTT	CATRERDSLNTEAFF
-	TRBV11-2	-	TRBJ2-5	TGTGCCAGCAGCGTAGGGCGCAGGGAAGAGACCCAGTACTTC	CASSVGRREETQYF
-	TRBV20-1	-	TRBJ1-6	TGCAGTGCTAGTGCGGGGAGCTCCTATAATTCACCCCTCCACTTT	CSASAGSSYNSPLHF
-	TRBV10-3	-	TRBJ1-4	TGTGCCACACGGACGGACACTATCGAAAAACTGTTTTTT	CATRTDTIEKLFF
TRBD2	TRBV7-2	-	TRBJ2-3	TGTGCCAGCAGCCCTACCGGGACTAGGGCAGATACGCAGTATTTT	CASSPTGTRADTQYF
TRBD1	TRBV4-1	-	TRBJ2-5	TGCGCCAGCAGCCAAGACAGGGGGCGGACGGGGGAGCAGTACTTC	CASSQDRGRTGEQYF
-	TRBV5-1	-	TRBJ2-5	TGCGCCAGCAGCGTGGAGGTGGGATTGGAGCAGTACTTC	CASSVEVGLEQYF
TRBD1	TRBV7-9	few	TRBJ1-2	TGTGCCAGCAGCTGGGGACAGGGTAGGAACTATGGCTACACCTTC	CASSWGQGRNYGYTF
-	TRBV6-2/TRBV6-3	-	TRBJ2-7	TGTGCCAGCAGTTACTGGGGGCGCGAGCAGTACTTC	CASSYWGREQYF
-	TRBV9	-	TRBJ1-2	TGTGCCAGCAGCGCGATGCAGAGAGACTATGGCTACACCTTC	CASSAMQRDYGYTF
-	TRBV6-5	few	TRBJ2-3	TGTGCCAGCAGTCCTACCGGGACACACTACACAGATACGCAGTATTTT	CASSPTGTHYTDTQYF
-	TRBV10-3	few	TRBJ1-5	TGTGCCATCAGTGAAGGGTTCAGCCAGCCCCAGCATTTT	CAISEGFSQPQHF
-	TRBV10-3	-	TRBJ1-5	TGTGCCATCAGTGGAGGCAGGGTAACCAGCAATCAGCCCCAGCATTTT	CAISGGRVTSNQPQHF
-	TRBV5-1	few	TRBJ2-5	TGCGCCAGCAGCTTGACTAGCTTCGGAGAGACCCAGTACTTC	CASSLTSFGETQYF
-	TRBV29-1	-	TRBJ1-2	TGCAGCGTTGAAGGAGGAGGGCAGGGCTTCTATGGCTACACCTTC	CSVEGGGQGFYGYTF
TRBD1	TRBV4-2	-	TRBJ2-5	TGTGCCAGCAGCCAAGGGACAGGGGGCCCAGAGACCCAGTACTTC	CASSQGTGGPETQYF
TRBD1	TRBV20-1	-	TRBJ2-1	TGCAGTGCTCCTCCTGGGGACAGGATTCCGAATGAGCAGTTCTTC	CSAPPGDRIPNEQFF
TRBD2	TRBV4-3	-	TRBJ2-7	TGCGCCAGCAGCCAAGATGGATCGGGACTAGTCCCCTACAATGAGCAGTACTTC	CASSQDGSGLVPYNEQYF
TRBD2	TRBV4-2	-	TRBJ2-5	TGTGCCAGCAGCCAAAGCCTCACTAGCGGGGAAGAGACCCAGTACTTC	CASSQSLTSGEETQYF
TRBD1	TRBV12-3/TRBV12-4	few	TRBJ2-5	TGTGCCAGCAGTTTAGGTCCGGGACAGGGAGCCCGAGAGAGAGAGACCCAGTACTTC	CASSLGPGQGARERETQYF
-	TRBV9	-	TRBJ2-7	TGTGCCAGCAGCCCCCACTCGAGGGGCTTCGGCGACGAGCTGTACTTC	CASSPHSRGFGDELYF
-	TRBV6-2/TRBV6-3	-	TRBJ2-7	TGTGCCAGCAGTCCCGGGACCGTATATTCGAGGGAGCAGTACTTC	CASSPGTVYSREQYF
TRBD2	TRBV20-1	few	TRBJ2-1	TGCAGTGCTACCAACGACCGACTAGCTGAGTTCTTC	CSATNDRLAEFF
TRBD1	TRBV3-1	-	TRBJ2-1	TGTGCCAGCAGCTATCGACCAGACAGGGATGGCTACAATGAGCAGTTCTTC	CASSYRPDRDGYNEQFF
-	TRBV4-1	-	TRBJ2-7	TGCGCCAGCAGCCCATGGCAGGGAGTGCCCTACGAGCAGTACTTC	CASSPWQGVPYEQYF
TRBD2	TRBV29-1	-	TRBJ2-5	TGCAGCGCTGGATGGACTAGCGGGGGTGAGCAGTACTTC	CSAGWTSGGEQYF
-	TRBV6-2/TRBV6-3	-	TRBJ2-5	TGTGCCAGCAGTTACTCCCTCAACTCCTTGGAGCAGTACTTC	CASSYSLNSLEQYF
TRBD2	TRBV28	-	TRBJ2-3	TGTGCCAGCAGTTTGAACCCTACTAGCGGGGGGCTCCTTAGCACAGATACGCAGTATTTT	CASSLNPTSGGLLSTDTQYF
TRBD2	TRBV24-1	-	TRBJ2-1	TGTGCCACCAGTGACCAACCGAGCGGGGGAAATAAGGGATATGAGCAGTTCTTC	CATSDQPSGGNKGYEQFF
TRBD2	TRBV4-1	-	TRBJ2-7	TGCGCCAGCAGCCAAGGTCCCACTAGCGGGGGGGCCCCTAGCGCGCAGTACTTC	CASSQGPTSGGAPSAQYF
TRBD1	TRBV20-1	few	TRBJ2-7	TGCAGTGCTAGAGCAGGGGGCCGCGAGCAGTACTTC	CSARAGGREQYF
-	TRBV6-2/TRBV6-3	-	TRBJ1-5	TGTGCCAGCAGTTACTCGTGCGGCGGCTGCAATCAGCCCCAGCATTTT	CASSYSCGGCNQPQHF
-	TRBV11-2	-	TRBJ2-3	TGTGCCAGCAGCCCCCGGACCAGGGTTCGGCCAGATACGCAGTATTTT	CASSPRTRVRPDTQYF
-	TRBV7-2	many	TRBJ1-2	TGTGCCAGCAGTCCCGGCGGGGTATATGGCTACACCTTC	CASSPGGVYGYTF
-	TRBV9	-	TRBJ1-2	TGTGCCAGCAGCGTAGGTCAGGCGGGCTACACCTTC	CASSVGQAGYTF
-	TRBV3-1	few	TRBJ2-7	TGTGCCAGCAGCCAACTCTGGGGGTCCCACGAGCAGTACTTC	CASSQLWGSHEQYF